This T cell receptor beta chain is drawn from a study of shared clonotypes between healthy human individuals. It was at deep level that the assay was run. Data came from immunoSEQ multiplex PCR; TCRdb stores just in-frame clones and leaves some out. The sample has around 600,000 clones, 85% to 95% seen once. CDR1 and CDR2 from the germline V gene are SGHTS and YDEGEE. Germline trimming cut 4 bases from V and 7 bases from J; bases unmatched to any gene: 6. The CDR3 extends over 13 amino acids. CD45RO-negative cells were positively selected for CCR7, leaving out terminally differentiated effector memory CD45RA+ cells.

This clonotype was obtained from a woman aged 25 to 45 in good health. The sequencing input was naive CD8+ T cells sorted from blood. The chain recombines TRBV5-8 with TRBJ2-7; TRBD1 aligns across 9 bases. The CDR3 spells CASSEGQGREQYF. The CDR3 DNA is TGTGCCAGCAGCGAGGGACAGGGACGGGAGCAGTACTTC.